These T cell receptor beta chains were read from a single sample in a study of blood T cell repertoires in COVID-19. The repertoire was sequenced with immunoSEQ multiplex PCR; TCRdb's copy has only in-frame clones and lacks some. Here the sample spans fewer than 300,000 clones, 70% to 90% being singletons. The sample comprised peripheral blood. The receptor source for this set is a woman in her 50s with COVID-19, enrolled during active disease. Each CDR3 is given with its conserved first and last residue. Each record gives: V gene, D gene, J gene, clone size, CDR3 protein, CDR3 DNA. D genes are given only for firm matches. Size tells how often a clone was seen (once, few, many) or the class of an expanded clone, and some rows leave it out.

v_gene: TRBV12-5
d_gene: TRBD1
j_gene: TRBJ2-2
abundance: NA
CDR3aa: CASGARGTGSNTGELFF
CDR3nt: TGTGCTAGTGGGGCCCGGGGGACAGGGTCGAACACCGGGGAGCTGTTTTTT

v_gene: TRBV6-6
d_gene: NA
j_gene: TRBJ1-1
abundance: NA
CDR3aa: CASSPRQNTEAFF
CDR3nt: TGTGCCAGCAGTCCCCGACAGAACACTGAAGCTTTCTTT

v_gene: TRBV5-4
d_gene: TRBD2
j_gene: TRBJ2-1
abundance: NA
CDR3aa: CASSLDLAGPQDNEQFF
CDR3nt: TGTGCCAGCAGCTTGGATCTAGCGGGGCCCCAGGACAATGAGCAGTTCTTC

v_gene: TRBV6-6
d_gene: NA
j_gene: TRBJ2-1
abundance: NA
CDR3aa: CASSPGRVSGSAHNEQFF
CDR3nt: TGTGCCAGCAGTCCAGGTCGAGTTTCCGGGAGCGCCCACAATGAGCAGTTCTTC

v_gene: TRBV2
d_gene: NA
j_gene: TRBJ2-3
abundance: NA
CDR3aa: CASTADSRLTDTQYF
CDR3nt: TGTGCCAGCACCGCAGACAGCAGGTTAACAGATACGCAGTATTTT

v_gene: TRBV19
d_gene: NA
j_gene: TRBJ2-1
abundance: once
CDR3aa: CASSITRFGYNEQFF
CDR3nt: TGTGCCAGTAGTATCACTAGGTTTGGGTACAATGAGCAGTTCTTC

v_gene: TRBV15
d_gene: NA
j_gene: TRBJ1-5
abundance: NA
CDR3aa: CATSPPGRGRSNQPQHF
CDR3nt: TGTGCCACCAGCCCCCCGGGCCGGGGTCGGAGCAATCAGCCCCAGCATTTT

v_gene: TRBV30
d_gene: NA
j_gene: TRBJ1-1
abundance: NA
CDR3aa: CAWSRGLGTEAFF
CDR3nt: TGTGCCTGGAGTAGGGGCCTTGGCACTGAAGCTTTCTTT

v_gene: TRBV19
d_gene: TRBD1
j_gene: TRBJ2-2
abundance: NA
CDR3aa: CASRPPDRPNTGELFF
CDR3nt: TGTGCCAGTAGACCGCCGGACAGGCCTAACACCGGGGAGCTGTTTTTT

v_gene: TRBV18
d_gene: TRBD2
j_gene: TRBJ2-1
abundance: NA
CDR3aa: CASSASSGRVHEQFF
CDR3nt: TGTGCCAGCTCAGCTTCTAGCGGGAGGGTGCATGAGCAGTTCTTC

v_gene: TRBV6-1
d_gene: TRBD1
j_gene: TRBJ1-1
abundance: once
CDR3aa: CASSEADRGRTEAFF
CDR3nt: TGTGCCAGCAGTGAAGCCGACAGGGGTCGGACTGAAGCTTTCTTT

v_gene: TRBV6-1
d_gene: TRBD1
j_gene: TRBJ1-1
abundance: once
CDR3aa: CASSEETGGGSEAFF
CDR3nt: TGTGCCAGCAGTGAAGAGACAGGGGGCGGCTCTGAAGCTTTCTTT

v_gene: TRBV7-2
d_gene: NA
j_gene: TRBJ2-3
abundance: NA
CDR3aa: CASSFPGTDTQYF
CDR3nt: TGTGCCAGCAGCTTCCCGGGCACAGATACGCAGTATTTT

v_gene: TRBV6-2/TRBV6-3
d_gene: NA
j_gene: TRBJ1-1
abundance: NA
CDR3aa: CASSQPPSTEAFF
CDR3nt: TGTGCCAGCAGCCAACCCCCCAGCACTGAAGCTTTCTTT

v_gene: TRBV29-1
d_gene: TRBD1
j_gene: TRBJ1-2
abundance: NA
CDR3aa: CSVAGGWEGYTF
CDR3nt: TGCAGCGTAGCAGGGGGATGGGAGGGCTACACCTTC

v_gene: TRBV30
d_gene: NA
j_gene: TRBJ2-1
abundance: NA
CDR3aa: CAWGRASSYNEQFF
CDR3nt: TGTGCCTGGGGGCGGGCGAGCTCCTACAATGAGCAGTTCTTC

v_gene: TRBV6-5
d_gene: TRBD1
j_gene: TRBJ2-7
abundance: NA
CDR3aa: CASRTGQVLSYEQYF
CDR3nt: TGTGCCAGCAGGACGGGACAGGTACTATCCTACGAGCAGTACTTC

v_gene: TRBV30
d_gene: NA
j_gene: TRBJ1-2
abundance: once
CDR3aa: CAWSPNGGLYGYTF
CDR3nt: TGTGCCTGGAGTCCCAACGGGGGGCTCTATGGCTACACCTTC

v_gene: TRBV28
d_gene: TRBD1
j_gene: TRBJ2-5
abundance: NA
CDR3aa: CASSFLDGTGGLETQYF
CDR3nt: TGTGCCAGCAGTTTCCTCGACGGGACAGGGGGCCTGGAGACCCAGTACTTC

v_gene: TRBV6-5
d_gene: NA
j_gene: TRBJ2-7
abundance: NA
CDR3aa: CASSYVGEALF
CDR3nt: TGTGCCAGCAGCTACGTGGGGGAGGCGCTATTC

v_gene: TRBV13
d_gene: NA
j_gene: TRBJ2-3
abundance: few
CDR3aa: CASSPRTTWRTDTQYF
CDR3nt: TGTGCCAGCAGCCCACGGACTACGTGGCGCACAGATACGCAGTATTTT

v_gene: TRBV27
d_gene: TRBD1
j_gene: TRBJ2-4
abundance: NA
CDR3aa: CASSLRDRGNIQYF
CDR3nt: TGTGCCAGCAGTTTAAGGGACAGGGGGAACATTCAGTACTTC

v_gene: TRBV6-6
d_gene: TRBD2
j_gene: TRBJ2-3
abundance: NA
CDR3aa: CASSYPAGGFTDTQYF
CDR3nt: TGTGCCAGCAGTTACCCGGCGGGAGGATTCACAGATACGCAGTATTTT

v_gene: TRBV5-1
d_gene: TRBD2
j_gene: TRBJ2-2
abundance: few
CDR3aa: CASSSGLGRTGELFF
CDR3nt: TGCGCCAGCAGCTCTGGACTAGGTCGGACCGGGGAGCTGTTTTTT

v_gene: TRBV24-1
d_gene: NA
j_gene: TRBJ2-3
abundance: NA
CDR3aa: CATSDYRGTDTQYF
CDR3nt: TGTGCCACCAGTGATTATCGGGGAACAGATACGCAGTATTTT

v_gene: TRBV15
d_gene: TRBD1
j_gene: TRBJ2-6
abundance: NA
CDR3aa: CATSRTLTGIGANVLTF
CDR3nt: TGTGCCACCAGCAGGACACTGACAGGGATTGGGGCCAACGTCCTGACTTTC

v_gene: TRBV11-2
d_gene: NA
j_gene: TRBJ2-5
abundance: NA
CDR3aa: CASSFSTEETQYF
CDR3nt: TGTGCCAGCAGCTTTTCGACAGAAGAGACCCAGTACTTC

v_gene: TRBV6-1
d_gene: NA
j_gene: TRBJ2-2
abundance: NA
CDR3aa: CASSEFEGAGELFF
CDR3nt: TGTGCCAGCAGTGAATTTGAGGGGGCCGGGGAGCTGTTTTTT

v_gene: TRBV24-1
d_gene: TRBD1
j_gene: TRBJ2-2
abundance: NA
CDR3aa: CATSDTRTGRTGELFF
CDR3nt: TGTGCCACCAGTGATACCCGGACAGGGAGAACCGGGGAGCTGTTTTTT

v_gene: TRBV19
d_gene: NA
j_gene: TRBJ2-1
abundance: NA
CDR3aa: CASSIFSNEQFF
CDR3nt: TGTGCCAGTAGTATTTTTAGTAATGAGCAGTTCTTC

v_gene: TRBV2
d_gene: TRBD1
j_gene: TRBJ1-2
abundance: NA
CDR3aa: CASGQGTNYGYTF
CDR3nt: TGTGCCAGTGGACAGGGAACTAACTATGGCTACACCTTC

v_gene: TRBV1
d_gene: NA
j_gene: TRBJ2-7
abundance: NA
CDR3aa: CTSSQDGTSGKTYEQYF
CDR3nt: TGCACCAGCAGCCAAGACGGGACTAGCGGGAAAACCTACGAGCAGTACTTC

v_gene: TRBV2
d_gene: TRBD2
j_gene: TRBJ2-1
abundance: NA
CDR3aa: CASSRTRLNEQFF
CDR3nt: TGTGCCAGCAGTCGGACTAGGCTCAATGAGCAGTTCTTC

v_gene: TRBV2
d_gene: NA
j_gene: TRBJ1-1
abundance: NA
CDR3aa: CASSEEYTEAFF
CDR3nt: TGTGCCAGCAGTGAGGAGTACACTGAAGCTTTCTTT

v_gene: TRBV11-2
d_gene: TRBD1
j_gene: TRBJ2-7
abundance: NA
CDR3aa: CASSFWDRAYEQYF
CDR3nt: TGTGCCAGCAGCTTTTGGGACAGGGCCTACGAGCAGTACTTC

v_gene: TRBV5-1
d_gene: NA
j_gene: TRBJ1-6
abundance: NA
CDR3aa: CASSPVGADSPLHF
CDR3nt: TGCGCCAGCAGCCCCGTAGGCGCGGATTCACCCCTCCACTTT

v_gene: TRBV3-1/TRBV3-2
d_gene: TRBD2
j_gene: TRBJ2-7
abundance: NA
CDR3aa: CASSQVATGTSGTEQYF
CDR3nt: TGTGCCAGCAGCCAAGTTGCGACCGGGACTAGCGGGACCGAGCAGTACTTC

v_gene: TRBV19
d_gene: TRBD2
j_gene: TRBJ2-2
abundance: NA
CDR3aa: CAAGADTGELFF
CDR3nt: TGTGCGGCGGGAGCGGATACCGGGGAGCTGTTTTTT

v_gene: TRBV27
d_gene: TRBD1
j_gene: TRBJ2-7
abundance: NA
CDR3aa: CASSLGTGYEQYF
CDR3nt: TGTGCCAGCAGCTTAGGGACAGGATACGAGCAGTACTTC

v_gene: TRBV5-8
d_gene: TRBD2
j_gene: TRBJ2-7
abundance: NA
CDR3aa: CANPPLAGGLLVKQYF
CDR3nt: TGTGCCAACCCCCCCTTGGCGGGAGGCCTTCTTGTCAAGCAGTACTTC

v_gene: TRBV7-9
d_gene: TRBD1
j_gene: TRBJ1-2
abundance: NA
CDR3aa: CASSLQQGNYGYTF
CDR3nt: TGTGCCAGCAGCTTACAACAGGGGAACTATGGCTACACCTTC

v_gene: TRBV19
d_gene: TRBD2
j_gene: TRBJ2-7
abundance: NA
CDR3aa: CASSMASGGNYEQYF
CDR3nt: TGTGCCAGTAGTATGGCTAGCGGGGGCAACTACGAGCAGTACTTC

v_gene: TRBV28
d_gene: NA
j_gene: TRBJ2-4
abundance: NA
CDR3aa: CASSLAGAKNIQYF
CDR3nt: TGTGCCAGCAGTTTAGCGGGAGCCAAAAACATTCAGTACTTC

v_gene: TRBV19
d_gene: NA
j_gene: TRBJ1-3
abundance: NA
CDR3aa: CASSIARATTGNTIYF
CDR3nt: TGTGCCAGTAGTATAGCACGCGCGACAACCGGAAACACCATATATTTT

v_gene: TRBV18
d_gene: TRBD1
j_gene: TRBJ1-6
abundance: once
CDR3aa: CASSPRQGDNSPLHF
CDR3nt: TGTGCCAGCTCCCCCCGTCAGGGGGATAATTCACCCCTCCACTTT

v_gene: TRBV19
d_gene: NA
j_gene: TRBJ1-2
abundance: NA
CDR3aa: CASSIELRTNGYTF
CDR3nt: TGTGCCAGTAGTATAGAACTCCGAACGAATGGCTACACCTTC

v_gene: TRBV7-9
d_gene: TRBD2
j_gene: TRBJ2-2
abundance: NA
CDR3aa: CASPRTSGRAGIGELFF
CDR3nt: TGTGCCAGCCCCCGGACTAGCGGGAGGGCCGGGATCGGGGAGCTGTTTTTT

v_gene: TRBV29-1
d_gene: TRBD1
j_gene: TRBJ2-3
abundance: NA
CDR3aa: CSVLGGTGAGTDTQYF
CDR3nt: TGCAGCGTTCTTGGTGGGACAGGGGCGGGGACAGATACGCAGTATTTT

v_gene: TRBV6-5
d_gene: TRBD2
j_gene: TRBJ2-1
abundance: NA
CDR3aa: CASRRTSGSLIEQFF
CDR3nt: TGTGCCAGCAGAAGGACTAGCGGGAGTCTCATTGAGCAGTTCTTC

v_gene: TRBV2
d_gene: TRBD2
j_gene: TRBJ2-7
abundance: NA
CDR3aa: CASRTGTSRASSYEQYF
CDR3nt: TGTGCCAGCAGGACCGGGACTAGTCGTGCGAGCTCCTACGAGCAGTACTTC

v_gene: TRBV12-5
d_gene: NA
j_gene: TRBJ1-1
abundance: NA
CDR3aa: CASGLVNRANTEAFF
CDR3nt: TGTGCTAGTGGTTTGGTAAACAGGGCGAACACTGAAGCTTTCTTT

v_gene: TRBV3-1/TRBV3-2
d_gene: NA
j_gene: TRBJ1-1
abundance: NA
CDR3aa: CASRNPGQNTEAFF
CDR3nt: TGTGCCAGCAGAAACCCGGGACAGAACACTGAAGCTTTCTTT

v_gene: TRBV11-1
d_gene: TRBD2
j_gene: TRBJ2-7
abundance: NA
CDR3aa: CASSLISGMSYEQYF
CDR3nt: TGTGCCAGCAGCTTGATTAGCGGGATGTCCTACGAGCAGTACTTC

v_gene: TRBV18
d_gene: NA
j_gene: TRBJ1-1
abundance: NA
CDR3aa: CASSPSSMNTEAFF
CDR3nt: TGTGCCAGCTCACCGAGTAGCATGAACACTGAAGCTTTCTTT

v_gene: TRBV7-8
d_gene: TRBD2
j_gene: TRBJ2-3
abundance: NA
CDR3aa: CASRRLAGATDTQYF
CDR3nt: TGTGCCAGCAGACGACTAGCGGGAGCCACAGATACGCAGTATTTT